The 21 T cell receptor beta chains presented below share a single source sample, sequenced in a study of PD-L1 blockade in urothelial cancer. Described time point: pretreatment peripheral blood. Profiling relied on immunoSEQ multiplex PCR, and the TCRdb table lists in-frame clones only, not all of them. The sample carries about 79,000 clones, 85% recorded once. Specimen: PBMCs, collected around atezolizumab (anti-PD-L1) treatment. The origin of the receptors is a man aged 35 to 55 with urothelial cancer.

V and J are TRBV7-6 and TRBJ1-3; 9 bases align to TRBD1. The CDR3 is 16 amino acids. V lost 5 bases, J lost 2 bases, and 7 bases stayed unmatched. Per the germline V gene, CDR1 is SGHVS and CDR2 is FNYEAQ. Written as DNA, the CDR3 is TGTGCCAGCAGCCCTGGACAGGGGCGAACTGGAAACACCATATATTTT. Translated, it gives CASSPGQGRTGNTIYF. Based on the CDR3 plus reference TRBV7-6 and TRBJ1-3, the full variable domain is GAGVSQSPRYKVTKRGQDVALRCDPISGHVSLYWYRQALGQGPEFLTYFNYEAQQDKSGLPNDRFSAERPEGSISTLTIQRTEQRDSAMYRCASSPGQGRTGNTIYFGEGSWLTVV.

This chain links TRBV7-9 with TRBJ2-2, with 12 bases identical to TRBD2. Germline V gives CDR1 SEHNR, CDR2 FQNEAQ (reference sequence). The CDR3 consists of 16 residues. V gave up 4 bases and J gave up 7 bases; unmatched junction bases: 7. CDR3 protein: CASSSRLAGDGGELFF. CDR3 DNA: TGTGCCAGCAGCTCTCGACTAGCGGGAGATGGCGGGGAGCTGTTTTTT.

This clone was seen a single time. The rearrangement uses TRBV19 and TRBJ1-2; D remains unclear. Per the germline V gene, CDR1 is LNHDA and CDR2 is SQIVND (reference sequence). Trimming shortened V by 3 bases and J by 6 bases, and 20 bases separated the two germline ends. This CDR3 contains 16 residues. The CDR3 here is CASSISLSTHENGYTF. As DNA, the CDR3 is TGTGCCAGTAGTATTTCCCTATCGACTCACGAGAATGGCTACACCTTC.

The CDR3 nucleotides read TGTGCCAGCAGTTCCAGGGGGCCGGGGGCCAACGTCCTGACTTTC. Translating gives CASSSRGPGANVLTF. The chain recombines TRBV28 with TRBJ2-6, with 8 bases lining up with TRBD1. The germline V gene encodes CDR1 MDHEN and CDR2 SYDVKM. The CDR3 extends over 15 amino acids. Trimming took 4 bases from V and 4 from J; bases not matched to a gene: 3.

V gene TRBV28 combines with J gene TRBJ1-3; D perhaps matches TRBD1 (5 bases). Trimming took off 3 bases at V and 7 bases at J, with 13 bases between the two ends. The CDR3 has 14 residues. Germline V gives CDR1 MDHEN, CDR2 SYDVKM. CDR3 nucleotides: TGTGCCAGCAGTTTCCTCGGCCCAGGGAACACCATATATTTT. It yields the protein CASSFLGPGNTIYF.

This sequence joins TRBV27 and TRBJ2-7, with D possibly being TRBD2 (6 bases). The CDR3 runs to 13 residues. Trimming stripped 4 bases from V and 6 bases from J, with 13 bases between. Germline V gene sequence: CDR1 MNHEY, CDR2 SMNVEV (reference sequence). CDR3 coding DNA: TGTGCCAGCAGTTCCCGGGGGAATGGCGAGCAGTACTTC. Amino acid sequence: CASSSRGNGEQYF.

The rearrangement uses TRBV4-3 and TRBJ2-1, with 8 bases lining up with TRBD2. CDR1 is LGHNA, CDR2 YSLEER, per germline. V dropped 0 bases and J dropped 4; count of bases not matched to a gene: 2. This CDR3 is built from 15 residues. The CDR3 nucleotides read TGCGCCAGCAGCCAAGATGGGACTAGGTACAATGAGCAGTTCTTC. Translation: CASSQDGTRYNEQFF.

The V call is TRBV19, the J call TRBJ2-6; D gene ambiguous. Per the germline V gene, CDR1 is LNHDA and CDR2 is SQIVND (reference sequence). Trimming removed 3 bases at V and 3 bases at J, with 9 bases between. The CDR3 is 15 amino acids. In DNA form, the CDR3 reads TGTGCCAGTAGTATGGCCAGAGGTGGGGCCAACGTCCTGACTTTC. This sequence encodes CASSMARGGANVLTF.

The chain has TRBV6-5 and TRBJ1-5, with D possibly TRBD1 on 6 matching bases. Between the trimmed V and J ends, which lost 6 bases and 0 bases, there was a span of 12 bases. CDR1 and CDR2 from the germline V gene are MNHEY and SVGAGI. This CDR3 has 15 amino acids. CDR3 in amino acids: CASSSDRRSNQPQHF. CDR3 bases: TGTGCCAGCAGCTCTGACAGGCGTAGCAATCAGCCCCAGCATTTT.

This chain joins TRBV28 and TRBJ2-1, with TRBD1 identical over 8 bases. Germline lookup yields CDR1 MDHEN and CDR2 SYDVKM. The CDR3 totals 15 residues. V dropped 6 bases and J dropped 7; count of bases not matched to a gene: 11. CDR3 region: CASRAGGEAMNEQFF. CDR3 nucleotide sequence: TGTGCCAGCAGGGCAGGGGGCGAGGCGATGAATGAGCAGTTCTTC.

Regarding this clone: Germline and junction disagree at one end, which may indicate a read error. The chain carries TRBV7-7 and TRBJ2-3; D gene unclear. Germline V gene lookup returns CDR1 SSHAT and CDR2 FNYEAQ (reference sequence). The CDR3 consists of 13 residues. CDR3 sequence: CASSSRVLDTQYF. CDR3 DNA: TGTGCTAGCAGCTCCCGGGTTTTGGATACGCAGTATTTT.

The V call is TRBV5-1, the J call TRBJ2-7; 11 bases align to TRBD1. CDR1 is SGHRS, CDR2 YFSETQ, per germline. J lost 3 bases, V lost 0 bases, and 2 bases had no gene match. There are 15 residues in the CDR3. CDR3 loop: CASSLGGTGGYEQYF. DNA for the CDR3: TGCGCCAGCAGCTTGGGCGGGACAGGGGGCTACGAGCAGTACTTC.

The CDR3 is CASSTGRDHTDTQYF. The CDR3 coding sequence is TGTGCCAGTAGTACAGGGCGGGACCACACAGATACGCAGTATTTT. V is TRBV19 and J is TRBJ2-3, with TRBD2 as a possible D gene (6 bases). V lost 4 bases to trimming and J lost 2 bases, with 13 bases between them. Germline CDR1 LNHDA, CDR2 SQIVND (reference sequence). The CDR3 length is 15 residues.

The V call is TRBV6-4, the J call TRBJ1-1; 12 bases agree with TRBD1. From germline, CDR1 is MRHNA and CDR2 SNTAGT. The CDR3 contains 15 residues. V lost 4 bases and J lost 6; bases outside the gene matches: 6. CDR3 in DNA: TGTGCCAGCAGTGTGACCGGGACAGGGGGCCCTGAAGCTTTCTTT. This codes for CASSVTGTGGPEAFF.

The rearrangement joins TRBV5-1 to TRBJ2-3; D possibly corresponds to TRBD1 (6 bases). The V and J ends lost 4 bases and 3 bases respectively, with 15 bases between them. This CDR3 is built from 15 residues. The germline gives CDR1 SGHRS, CDR2 YFSETQ. The CDR3 DNA reads as TGCGCCAGCAGCGGAACTCAGGGGACAACAGATACGCAGTATTTT. Translating it yields CASSGTQGTTDTQYF.

The chain joins TRBV5-1 to TRBJ2-5; TRBD2 matches at 14 bases. Germline CDR1 reads SGHRS; CDR2 reads YFSETQ. CDR3 length: 15 residues. V lost 4 bases, J lost 6 bases, and 5 bases stayed unmatched. CDR3 sequence reads: CASSGGTSGRQTQYF. The CDR3 coding sequence is TGCGCCAGCAGCGGCGGGACTAGCGGGAGACAGACCCAGTACTTC.

The gene calls are TRBV7-2 and TRBJ2-5; 7 nucleotides agree with TRBD2. J was trimmed by 5 bases and V by 4 bases; bases with no gene match: 1. The CDR3 loop spans 12 amino acids. Germline lookup yields CDR1 SGHTA and CDR2 FQGNSA. The CDR3 protein is CASSYGGETQYF. CDR3 nucleotides: TGTGCCAGCAGCTACGGGGGGGAGACCCAGTACTTC.

Only a few counts were recorded for this clone. The chain links TRBV27 to TRBJ2-7, with 8 bases that match TRBD1. V dropped 6 bases and J dropped 3; count of bases not matched to a gene: 7. This CDR3 spans 14 amino acids. CDR1 is MNHEY, CDR2 SMNVEV, per germline (reference sequence). The CDR3 bases are TGTGCCAGCAGCTTACAGGGGGGCTACTACGAGCAGTACTTC. Translated, it gives CASSLQGGYYEQYF.

This chain joins TRBV30 and TRBJ2-3; 11 bases match TRBD1. Germline V gives CDR1 GTSNPN, CDR2 SVGIG (reference sequence). This CDR3 contains 13 residues. J was trimmed by 8 bases and V by 1 base; bases with no gene match: 2. The CDR3 spells CAWSGGQGATQYF. Written as DNA, the CDR3 is TGTGCCTGGAGTGGCGGACAGGGGGCTACGCAGTATTTT.

This rearrangement joins TRBV28 to TRBJ2-7; possibly TRBD2 for D (5 bases). Trimming took off 7 bases at V and 7 bases at J, with 17 bases between the two ends. The CDR3 runs to 13 residues. CDR1 MDHEN and CDR2 SYDVKM come from the germline V gene. CDR3 in DNA: TGTGCCAGCAAACCGACCTCTCCGGGGGAGCAGTACTTC. This encodes CASKPTSPGEQYF.

There are a few counts of this clone. J is TRBJ1-1 and V is TRBV20-1; D remains ambiguous. Trimming shortened V by 6 bases and J by 1 base, and 6 bases separated the two germline ends. The CDR3 sequence is 11 residues long. The germline gives CDR1 DFQATT, CDR2 SNEGSKA (reference sequence). The CDR3 DNA reads TGCAGTGCCAGGCGGAACACTGAAGCTTTCTTT. Its protein product is CSARRNTEAFF.